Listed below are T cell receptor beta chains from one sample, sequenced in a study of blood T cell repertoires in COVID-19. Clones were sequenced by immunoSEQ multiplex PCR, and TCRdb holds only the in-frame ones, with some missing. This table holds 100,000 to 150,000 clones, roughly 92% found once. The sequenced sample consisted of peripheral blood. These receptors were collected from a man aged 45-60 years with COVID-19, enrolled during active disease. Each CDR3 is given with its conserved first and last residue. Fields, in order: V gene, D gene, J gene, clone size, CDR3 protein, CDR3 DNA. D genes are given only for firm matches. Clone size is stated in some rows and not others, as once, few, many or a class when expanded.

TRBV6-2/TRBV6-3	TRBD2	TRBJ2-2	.	CASSNTPLAGFAGELFF	TGTGCCAGCAGTAACACCCCCCTAGCGGGTTTTGCCGGGGAGCTGTTTTTT
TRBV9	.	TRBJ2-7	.	CASSVVGGEQYF	TGTGCCAGCAGCGTAGTAGGAGGGGAGCAGTACTTC
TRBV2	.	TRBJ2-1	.	CASTSASYNEQFF	TGTGCCAGCACTAGTGCCTCCTACAATGAGCAGTTCTTC
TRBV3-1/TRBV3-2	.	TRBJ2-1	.	CASSQGAGSKQFF	TGTGCCAGCAGCCAAGGGGCGGGATCGAAGCAGTTCTTC
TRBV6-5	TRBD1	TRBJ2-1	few	CASQNPGQGSNEQFF	TGTGCCAGTCAAAATCCGGGACAGGGGAGCAATGAGCAGTTCTTC
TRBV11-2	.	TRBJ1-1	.	CASSFTREGTEAFF	TGTGCCAGCAGCTTCACCAGGGAGGGCACTGAAGCTTTCTTT
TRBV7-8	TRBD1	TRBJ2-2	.	CASSPTDRGNTGELFF	TGTGCCAGCAGCCCGACGGACAGGGGGAACACCGGGGAGCTGTTTTTT
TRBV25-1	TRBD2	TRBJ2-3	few	CARGTSSGRALVADTQYF	TGTGCCCGCGGTACTTCTAGCGGGAGGGCCTTAGTCGCAGATACGCAGTATTTT
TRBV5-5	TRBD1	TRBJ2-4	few	CASSQDSGTGRNIQYF	TGTGCCAGCAGCCAGGACTCCGGGACAGGGAGGAACATTCAGTACTTC
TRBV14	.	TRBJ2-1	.	CASSQDWTLGNEQFF	TGTGCCAGCAGCCAAGATTGGACTTTGGGCAATGAGCAGTTCTTC
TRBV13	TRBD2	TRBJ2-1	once	CASSLWAREYGSSYNEQFF	TGTGCCAGCAGCTTATGGGCGCGGGAGTACGGGAGCTCCTACAATGAGCAGTTCTTC
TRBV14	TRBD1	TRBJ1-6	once	CASSQGDRSSYNSPLHF	TGTGCCAGCAGCCAAGGGGACAGAAGCTCCTATAATTCACCCCTCCACTTT
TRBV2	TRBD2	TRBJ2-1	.	CASSTGTSGRLGSEQFF	TGTGCCAGCAGTACGGGGACTAGCGGGAGGTTGGGAAGTGAGCAGTTCTTC
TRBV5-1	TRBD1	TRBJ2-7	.	CASYNTDRAYEQYF	TGCGCCAGCTACAACACGGACAGGGCCTACGAGCAGTACTTC
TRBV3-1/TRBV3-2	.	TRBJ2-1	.	CASSQSEGGYNEQFF	TGTGCCAGCAGCCAATCTGAGGGAGGCTACAATGAGCAGTTCTTC
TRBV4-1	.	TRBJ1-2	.	CASSQGQDLFYGYTF	TGCGCCAGCAGCCAAGGACAGGATTTATTCTATGGCTACACCTTC
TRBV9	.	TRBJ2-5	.	CASSVDSLETQYF	TGTGCCAGCAGCGTAGATAGTTTAGAGACCCAGTACTTC
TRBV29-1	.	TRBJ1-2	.	CSVESRAGYTF	TGCAGCGTTGAATCCAGGGCTGGCTACACCTTC